This T cell receptor beta chain is from a study of T cell repertoires in cytomegalovirus infection. Study summary: Both recently identified HLA-C-restricted and well-studied HLA-B-restricted CMV epitopes were used in the study. Both a matching HLA type and CMV infection were indicated by public TCR beta signatures.

This clonotype was detected only a few times. Its antigen is unidentified. Regarding the study as a whole: Summed public TCR beta family frequency identified CMV carriers bearing the relevant HLA.

There are 17 residues in the CDR3. CDR1 SGHTA and CDR2 FQGNSA come from the germline V gene. The V end lost 4 bases, the J end lost 2 bases, and 15 bases lay between the germline ends. MiXCR was run by TCRdb on the reads, yielding one entry per CDR3 protein. Found here are about 890,000 distinct CDR3 sequences, roughly 31% of them singletons; the top ten hold over 12%. Source: cultured CD8+ T cells from PBMCs, taken from culture after CMV antigen stimulation. This clonotype originated in a human donor in good health (CMV status not recorded). Some clones in this sample may be carry-over from other donors' samples. The chain combines TRBV7-2 with TRBJ2-6; D is perhaps TRBD2 (7 bases). CDR3 DNA sequence: TGTGCCAGCAGCTGGGGGGGCAGCTCGCCTGGGGCCAACGTCCTGACTTTC. Translated: CASSWGGSSPGANVLTF.